The rows below give T cell receptor beta chains drawn from one sample of a study of OX40 agonist ivuxolimab in advanced cancers. Only in-frame clones appear in the TCRdb table, and some are missing; sequencing was by immunoSEQ multiplex PCR. Of 30,000 to 45,000 clones listed, roughly three quarters are singletons. The source was CD4+ or CD8+ T cells sorted from blood, collected in a trial of the OX40 agonist ivuxolimab. All receptors come from an adult with an advanced solid tumor such as melanoma, head and neck, liver or kidney cancer. Both conserved end residues are part of each CDR3. Each record gives: D gene, clone size, J gene, V gene, CDR3 protein, CDR3 DNA. D genes are given only for firm matches. Size is stated for part of the rows, as once, few or many counts, or as a class when the clone is expanded.

TRBD1 NA TRBJ1-2 TRBV5-1 CASSLGQGANYGYTF TGCGCCAGCAGCTTGGGACAGGGCGCTAACTATGGCTACACCTTC
NA NA TRBJ1-5 TRBV30 CACRSDRENQPQHF TGTGCCTGCCGCTCAGACAGAGAGAATCAGCCCCAGCATTTT
NA NA TRBJ2-6 TRBV18 CASSPLRPSSGANVLTF TGTGCCAGCTCACCACTCCGACCGAGCTCTGGGGCCAACGTCCTGACTTTC
NA once TRBJ1-4 TRBV18 CASSRDAGRGRGKLFF TGTGCCAGCTCACGCGACGCTGGGCGGGGAAGGGGAAAACTGTTTTTT
NA NA TRBJ2-3 TRBV4-1 CASSQDRGTITDTQYF TGCGCCAGCAGCCAAGATCGAGGGACCATCACAGATACGCAGTATTTT
TRBD2 NA TRBJ2-7 TRBV11-2 CASSLVGLAGGFSEQYF TGTGCCAGCAGCTTAGTGGGACTAGCGGGGGGGTTCAGTGAGCAGTACTTC
TRBD1 NA TRBJ1-4 TRBV4-1 CASKPPGTGYEKLFF TGCGCCAGCAAACCCCCCGGGACAGGGTATGAAAAACTGTTTTTT
NA NA TRBJ2-7 TRBV19 CASSIYRGSLYEQYF TGTGCCAGTAGTATATATCGGGGATCCCTCTACGAGCAGTACTTC
NA NA TRBJ1-1 TRBV4-1 CASSHTRGATEAFF TGCGCCAGCAGCCACACAAGAGGGGCCACAGAAGCTTTCTTT
NA NA TRBJ2-7 TRBV7-2 CASSHSGPSYEQYF TGTGCCAGCAGCCATTCAGGGCCCTCCTACGAGCAGTACTTC
NA few TRBJ1-5 TRBV2 CASRSGLGVVQPQHF TGTGCCAGCAGGTCGGGGTTGGGAGTGGTTCAGCCCCAGCATTTT
TRBD2 NA TRBJ2-1 TRBV11-2 CASSLDKLASGYNEQFF TGTGCCAGCAGCTTAGATAAGTTGGCTAGCGGCTACAATGAGCAGTTCTTC
TRBD1 NA TRBJ1-2 TRBV5-1 CASSFRQGSGYGYTF TGCGCCAGCAGCTTCCGACAGGGGTCGGGCTATGGCTACACCTTC
NA few TRBJ1-1 TRBV6-5 CASSYSRANTEAFF TGTGCCAGCAGTTACTCGCGAGCGAACACTGAAGCTTTCTTT
NA few TRBJ1-5 TRBV28 CARDQPQHF TGTGCCAGAGATCAGCCCCAGCATTTT
NA NA TRBJ1-5 TRBV19 CASSTTVSNQPQHF TGTGCCAGTAGTACGACAGTAAGCAATCAGCCCCAGCATTTT
NA NA TRBJ1-4 TRBV19 CASRSENNEKLFF TGTGCCAGTAGGAGCGAAAATAATGAAAAACTGTTTTTT
TRBD1 NA TRBJ2-1 TRBV14 CASSRLKGASVNNEQFF TGTGCCAGCAGCCGGTTGAAGGGGGCCTCCGTCAACAATGAGCAGTTCTTC
TRBD1 NA TRBJ1-4 TRBV10-3 CAIRGTGDNEKLFF TGTGCCATCAGGGGGACAGGGGACAATGAAAAACTGTTTTTT
NA NA TRBJ1-4 TRBV5-1 CASSLRSGPTNEKLFF TGCGCCAGCAGCTTACGCTCGGGGCCAACTAATGAAAAACTGTTTTTT
NA NA TRBJ2-1 TRBV10-1 CASSDFASLSTTLGEQFF TGCGCCAGCAGTGATTTTGCGTCCCTAAGCACAACACTAGGTGAGCAGTTCTTC
NA NA TRBJ2-7 TRBV7-2 CASSLSPGAYEQYF TGTGCCAGCAGCTTATCCCCAGGAGCCTACGAGCAGTACTTC
NA NA TRBJ1-1 TRBV19 CASSAGNTEAFF TGTGCCAGTAGTGCAGGGAACACTGAAGCTTTCTTT
NA once TRBJ1-2 TRBV7-8 CASSLAGPLGLSGYTF TGTGCCAGCAGCTTAGCGGGGCCCTTGGGGCTCTCTGGCTACACCTTC
NA NA TRBJ1-4 TRBV30 CAWSVRLLEKLFF TGTGCCTGGAGTGTTCGCCTCTTGGAGAAACTGTTTTTT
NA NA TRBJ1-2 TRBV27 CASSPTLAGGYTF TGTGCCAGCAGTCCGACCCTGGCGGGGGGCTACACCTTC
NA NA TRBJ2-1 TRBV6-4 CASSDRSGDYNEQFF TGTGCCAGCAGTGACAGGTCAGGGGACTACAATGAGCAGTTCTTC
TRBD1 NA TRBJ1-2 TRBV14 CASSPDRGLNYGYTF TGTGCCAGCAGTCCGGACAGGGGTCTTAACTATGGCTACACCTTC
NA NA TRBJ2-7 TRBV5-1 CASSPGPGSEQYF TGTGCCAGCAGCCCGGGACCAGGGAGCGAGCAGTACTTC
TRBD1 NA TRBJ2-7 TRBV5-1 CASSPGTGTYEQYF TGCGCCAGCAGTCCCGGGACAGGGACCTACGAGCAGTACTTC
NA NA TRBJ2-7 TRBV6-1 CASMTGTLPYEQYF TGTGCCAGCATGACCGGGACACTACCCTACGAGCAGTACTTC
NA NA TRBJ1-1 TRBV30 CAWKTGMGTEAFF TGTGCCTGGAAGACAGGAATGGGAACTGAAGCTTTCTTT
NA NA TRBJ2-2 TRBV19 CASNDRLYTGELFF TGTGCCAGTAACGACAGGTTATACACCGGGGAGCTGTTTTTT
NA few TRBJ1-2 TRBV6-1 CASREPGRAYGYTF TGTGCCAGCAGAGAACCGGGACGAGCCTATGGCTACACCTTC
NA NA TRBJ2-7 TRBV4-1 CASSRLTGSYEQYF TGCGCCAGCAGCCGCTTGACAGGCTCCTACGAGCAGTACTTC
NA few TRBJ1-1 TRBV4-1 CASSQVNTEAFF TGCGCCAGCAGCCAAGTGAACACTGAAGCTTTCTTT
NA NA TRBJ1-1 TRBV19 CASSIAGLGTEAFF TGTGCCAGTAGTATCGCGGGCCTTGGCACTGAAGCTTTCTTT
NA NA TRBJ2-3 TRBV2 CASSGVGGPVGTDTQYF TGTGCCAGCAGTGGGGTGGGGGGGCCCGTCGGCACAGATACGCAGTATTTT
TRBD1 NA TRBJ2-7 TRBV19 CASSIGDRQDEQYF TGTGCCAGTAGTATAGGGGACAGACAGGACGAGCAGTACTTC
NA NA TRBJ2-7 TRBV14 CASSQETLLNYEQYF TGTGCCAGCAGCCAAGAAACCCTCTTAAACTACGAGCAGTACTTC
NA NA TRBJ2-3 TRBV5-1 CASSPWGGRGDTQYF TGCGCCAGCAGCCCCTGGGGGGGCCGGGGAGATACGCAGTATTTT
NA NA TRBJ2-7 TRBV5-4 CASSDGSAPYEQYF TGTGCCAGCAGCGACGGGAGTGCGCCTTACGAGCAGTACTTC
TRBD1 NA TRBJ2-7 TRBV28 CASSYRTGVYEQYF TGTGCCAGCAGTTACCGGACAGGGGTATACGAGCAGTACTTC
NA NA TRBJ2-3 TRBV7-2 CASSSRLVGTDTQYF TGTGCCAGCAGCTCCCGTTTAGTGGGCACAGATACGCAGTATTTT